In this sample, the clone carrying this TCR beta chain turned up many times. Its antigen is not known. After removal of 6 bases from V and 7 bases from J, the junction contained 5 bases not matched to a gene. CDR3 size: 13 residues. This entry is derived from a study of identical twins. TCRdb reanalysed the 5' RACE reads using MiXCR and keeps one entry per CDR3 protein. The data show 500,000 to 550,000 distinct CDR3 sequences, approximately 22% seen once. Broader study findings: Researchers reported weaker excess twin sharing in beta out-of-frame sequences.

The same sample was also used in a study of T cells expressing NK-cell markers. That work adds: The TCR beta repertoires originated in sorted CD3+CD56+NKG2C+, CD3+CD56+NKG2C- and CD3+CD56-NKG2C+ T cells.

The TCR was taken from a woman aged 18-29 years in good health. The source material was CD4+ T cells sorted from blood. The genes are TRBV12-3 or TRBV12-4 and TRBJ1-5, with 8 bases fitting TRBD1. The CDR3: CASRGQVVQPQHF. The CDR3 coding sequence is TGTGCCAGCAGGGGACAGGTAGTACAGCCCCAGCATTTT.